A single sample is the source of the 28 T cell receptor beta chains below, sequenced in a study of Ad26.COV2.S vaccination and SARS-CoV-2 variants. Treatment specified: around 19 received Ad26.COV2.S at low or high dose, single or two shots; about 5 received placebo; per-sample allocation not given. Material that was analyzed had been drawn on day 63 after the first vaccine or placebo injection. Produced via immunoSEQ multiplex PCR; TCRdb's table is partial and in-frame only. The sample records around 450,000 clones, over 75% being singletons. The sequences come from peripheral blood, collected in a trial of Ad26.COV2.S vaccine versus placebo. The source is a person aged 18-65 years who received the Ad26.COV2.S COVID-19 vaccine or a placebo.

The CDR3 here is CASSQRTSGVNEQFF. The CDR3, as DNA: TGCGCCAGCAGCCAAAGGACTAGCGGGGTCAATGAGCAGTTCTTC. The chain combines TRBV4-3 with TRBJ2-1, with 12 bases aligning to TRBD2. J lost 6 bases, V lost 2 bases, and 2 bases had no gene match. Germline V CDR1 and CDR2: LGHNA, YSLEER. The CDR3 is 15 amino acids.

This clone appeared once. This rearrangement joins TRBV28 to TRBJ2-3; 7 positions agree with TRBD2. With 7 bases clipped from V and 0 bases from J, the junction kept 7 bases outside the gene matches. The CDR3 extends over 15 amino acids. The germline V gene encodes CDR1 MDHEN and CDR2 SYDVKM. For the CDR3, the DNA is TGTGCCAGCACCCCCTATAGCGGGAGCACAGATACGCAGTATTTT. Its protein is CASTPYSGSTDTQYF.

V is TRBV18 and J is TRBJ2-7, with TRBD1 identical over 10 bases. The germline CDR1 and CDR2 sequences are KGHSH and LQKENI. There are 15 residues in the CDR3. V was clipped by 2 bases and J by 1 base; unmatched bases: 2. CDR3 region: CASSPTGQGSYEQYF. CDR3 coding DNA: TGTGCCAGCTCACCAACGGGACAGGGGTCCTACGAGCAGTACTTC.

The J gene is TRBJ2-3, the V gene TRBV11-2; D gene unclear. Trimming pared 5 bases from V and 1 base from J, leaving 13 bases between. The germline CDR1 and CDR2 sequences are SGHAT and FQNNGV. The CDR3 sequence is 15 residues long. The CDR3: CASSHPIVGTDTQYF. The DNA of the CDR3 is TGTGCCAGCAGCCATCCAATAGTGGGCACAGATACGCAGTATTTT. The complete variable domain, with remaining parts taken from reference TRBV11-2 and TRBJ2-3, reads EAGVAQSPRYKIIEKRQSVAFWCNPISGHATLYWYQQILGQGPKLLIQFQNNGVVDDSQLPKDRFSAERLKGVDSTLKIQPAKLEDSAVYLCASSHPIVGTDTQYFGPGTRLTVL.

The CDR3 loop is CASSADGLATYEQYF. Here the CDR3 DNA reads TGTGCCAGTAGTGCCGACGGACTAGCGACCTACGAGCAGTACTTC. This chain connects TRBV19 to TRBJ2-7, with 9 positions matching TRBD2. The CDR3 covers 15 residues. CDR1 LNHDA and CDR2 SQIVND come from the germline V gene (reference sequence). V dropped 5 bases and J dropped 2; count of bases not matched to a gene: 7. The full variable domain, rest sourced from reference TRBV19 and TRBJ2-7, is DGGITQSPKYLFRKEGQNVTLSCEQNLNHDAMYWYRQDPGQGLRLIYYSQIVNDFQKGDIAEGYSVSREKKESFPLTVTSAQKNPTAFYLCASSADGLATYEQYFGPGTRLTVT.

This clone was seen just once. The same CDR3 can be traced to other DNA sequences in this sample. V gene TRBV4-3 combines with J gene TRBJ2-7, with unresolved D. This CDR3 is built from 13 residues. Germline V gene lookup returns CDR1 LGHNA and CDR2 YSLEER. V was shortened by 0 bases and J by 4 bases, with 7 bases between the two germline ends. The CDR3 region is CASSQDSGYEQYF. The DNA of the CDR3 is TGCGCCAGCAGCCAAGATTCAGGTTACGAGCAGTACTTC.

This chain connects TRBV7-9 to TRBJ2-7; D is perhaps TRBD1 (7 bases). Germline V gene sequence: CDR1 SEHNR, CDR2 FQNEAQ (reference sequence). The CDR3 is 15 residues long. V lost 0 bases to trimming and J lost 4 bases, with 13 bases between them. The CDR3 spells CASSLAEGTVYEQYF. The CDR3 DNA reads as TGTGCCAGCAGCTTAGCGGAGGGGACAGTATACGAGCAGTACTTC.

This chain joins TRBV2 and TRBJ2-4; 12 nucleotides agree with TRBD2. The CDR3 extends over 16 amino acids. V was pared by 3 bases and J by 5 bases, with 5 bases of the junction left unmatched. Germline values: CDR1 SNHLY, CDR2 FYNNEI. CDR3 sequence reads: CASSDRLAGVQNIQYF. CDR3 sequence (DNA): TGTGCCAGCAGTGACCGACTAGCGGGAGTCCAAAACATTCAGTACTTC.

The chain has TRBV24-1 and TRBJ2-1; D possibly matches TRBD1 or TRBD2 (5 bases each). Trimming left V 9 bases short and J 4 bases short, with 9 bases between. Germline CDR1 KGHDR, CDR2 SFDVKD. The CDR3 totals 12 residues. CDR3 in amino acids: CATRDPYNEQFF. CDR3 sequence (DNA): TGTGCCACCCGGGACCCTTACAATGAGCAGTTCTTC.

The chain combines TRBV6-2 or TRBV6-3 with TRBJ2-7; the match to TRBD2 covers 13 bases. The V gene end was trimmed by 4 bases and the J gene end by 0 bases; junction bases not matched to a gene: 6. Germline V gene sequence: CDR1 MNHEY, CDR2 SVGEGT. This CDR3 has 17 amino acids. CDR3 DNA: TGTGCCAGCAGTTTGGGACTAGCGGGACCATTCTCCTACGAGCAGTACTTC. This gives the protein CASSLGLAGPFSYEQYF.

V is TRBV5-4 and J is TRBJ2-1; a possible D gene is TRBD2 (5 bases). V gave up 3 bases and J gave up 0 bases, with 7 bases separating them. The CDR3 runs 14 residues. Germline CDR1 reads SGHNT; CDR2 reads YYREEE (reference sequence). The CDR3 protein is CASSSGISYNEQFF. The DNA for the CDR3 is TGTGCCAGCAGCTCCGGGATCTCCTACAATGAGCAGTTCTTC.

The genes are TRBV19 and TRBJ1-1; TRBD1 might be the D (6 bases). The V end was cut by 5 bases, the J end by 9 bases, with 22 bases between. Germline loops: CDR1 LNHDA, CDR2 SQIVND (reference sequence). There are 15 residues in the CDR3. For the CDR3, the DNA is TGTGCCAGTAGTTGGGCGGACAGCGGTCAGTCAAAAGCTTTCTTT. Encoded protein: CASSWADSGQSKAFF.

The chain employs TRBV4-1 and TRBJ2-7; 9 bases are shared with TRBD1. Per germline, CDR1 MGHRA and CDR2 YSYEKL. This CDR3 has 16 amino acids. V lost 0 bases and J lost 5; bases outside the gene matches: 8. The chain's CDR3 is CASSQDRGQGFDEQYF. The CDR3 bases are TGCGCCAGCAGCCAAGATCGTGGACAGGGGTTCGACGAGCAGTACTTC.

This clone has only one observation. The rearrangement uses TRBV15 and TRBJ2-3; weak D call: TRBD1 (5 bases). V lost 3 bases and J 0 bases, leaving 7 bases between the germline ends. Germline lookup yields CDR1 LNHNV and CDR2 YYDKDF (reference sequence). The CDR3 sequence is 14 residues long. CDR3 region: CATSSGASTDTQYF. In DNA, the CDR3 is TGTGCCACCAGCAGTGGGGCTAGCACAGATACGCAGTATTTT.

This sequence joins TRBV4-3 and TRBJ2-1, with 12 bases fitting TRBD2. With 0 bases clipped from V and 8 bases from J, the junction kept 5 bases outside the gene matches. The CDR3 sequence is 16 residues long. Germline loops: CDR1 LGHNA, CDR2 YSLEER. CDR3 region: CASSQDGTSGFYEQFF. DNA for the CDR3: TGCGCCAGCAGCCAAGATGGGACTAGCGGGTTTTATGAGCAGTTCTTC.

This clone was counted a single time. The gene calls are TRBV7-9 and TRBJ2-2; 7 nucleotides agree with TRBD2. The CDR3 extends over 17 amino acids. The V and J ends lost 4 bases and 1 base, in that order; junction bases with no gene match: 9. Germline CDR1 is SEHNR and CDR2 is FQNEAQ (reference sequence). In DNA, the CDR3 is TGTGCCAGCAGCTCTTCATCCGGGACTATGAACACCGGGGAGCTGTTTTTT. Residues: CASSSSSGTMNTGELFF.

This chain connects TRBV30 to TRBJ2-7; TRBD2 matches at 8 bases. There are 14 residues in the CDR3. Per germline, CDR1 GTSNPN and CDR2 SVGIG (reference sequence). V shed 3 bases, J shed 0 bases, and the junction held 4 bases outside the gene matches. CDR3 region: CAWRPGGGSYEQYF. Written as DNA, the CDR3 is TGTGCCTGGAGGCCGGGAGGGGGCTCCTACGAGCAGTACTTC.

J is TRBJ2-1 and V is TRBV7-2; the match to TRBD2 covers 10 bases. This CDR3 has 16 amino acids. Germline V lookup: CDR1 SGHTA, CDR2 FQGNSA. The ends lost 0 bases at V and 8 bases at J; junction bases unmatched: 7. The CDR3 here is CASSLAGVAGGHEQFF. The CDR3 region has the DNA TGTGCCAGCAGCTTAGCGGGGGTAGCGGGAGGTCATGAGCAGTTCTTC.

This sequence joins TRBV28 and TRBJ2-7; no reliable D call. Germline V gives CDR1 MDHEN, CDR2 SYDVKM. V lost 6 bases and J 0 bases, leaving 6 bases between the germline ends. This CDR3 has 12 amino acids. CDR3 nucleotide sequence: TGTGCCAGCAGCCTCTACTCCTACGAGCAGTACTTC. It specifies CASSLYSYEQYF.

V and J are TRBV5-1 and TRBJ2-3; D ambiguous. Trimming shortened V by 10 bases and J by 1 base, and 16 bases separated the two germline ends. The CDR3 runs 14 residues. Germline loops: CDR1 SGHRS, CDR2 YFSETQ. In DNA form, the CDR3 reads TGCGCCCTCGAAGAAGGGTTGGGCACAGATACGCAGTATTTT. Amino acids: CALEEGLGTDTQYF.

V and J are TRBV7-2 and TRBJ2-2; D gene uncertain. Trimming pared 7 bases from V and 7 bases from J, leaving 13 bases between. CDR3 size: 13 residues. CDR1 is SGHTA and CDR2 is FQGNSA in the germline V gene. The CDR3 spells CASNQDGVGELFF. CDR3 DNA sequence: TGTGCCAGCAATCAAGACGGAGTCGGGGAGCTGTTTTTT.

This sequence joins TRBV4-1 and TRBJ1-5; 7 bases agree with TRBD1. This CDR3 has 16 residues. The germline gives CDR1 MGHRA, CDR2 YSYEKL. V shed 3 bases, J shed 0 bases, and the junction held 5 bases outside the gene matches. The CDR3 region has the DNA TGCGCCAGCAGCCATCGACAGGGCGATAGCAATCAGCCCCAGCATTTT. It specifies CASSHRQGDSNQPQHF.

This clone was observed once. This same CDR3 is encoded by further DNA sequences in the sample. The chain carries TRBV4-3 and TRBJ2-7; 10 nucleotides match TRBD2. CDR1 and CDR2 from the germline V gene are LGHNA and YSLEER. The CDR3 totals 15 residues. Unmatched junction bases numbered 2, after V lost 1 base and J lost 2 bases. CDR3 nucleotides: TGCGCCAGCAGCCAAGGGCTAGCGGGGGCCTACGAGCAGTACTTC. Protein sequence: CASSQGLAGAYEQYF.

The chain employs TRBV7-8 and TRBJ2-1; 7 positions match TRBD1. This CDR3 comprises 16 residues. V lost 5 bases, J lost 5 bases, and 12 bases stayed unmatched. In germline, CDR1 is SGHVS, CDR2 FQNEAQ. Here the CDR3 reads CASSKDIGTADNEQFF. For the CDR3, the DNA is TGTGCCAGCAGCAAAGACATCGGGACAGCTGACAATGAGCAGTTCTTC. The variable domain in full, completed from reference TRBV7-8 and TRBJ2-1, reads GAGVSQSPRYKVAKRGQDVALRCDPISGHVSLFWYQQALGQGPEFLTYFQNEAQLDKSGLPSDRFFAERPEGSVSTLKIQRTQQEDSAVYLCASSKDIGTADNEQFFGPGTRLTVL.

This clone was detected only once. The V call is TRBV6-2 or TRBV6-3, the J call TRBJ1-1, with a tentative D call TRBD1 (6 bases). The CDR3 contains 15 residues. Germline V lookup: CDR1 MNHEY, CDR2 SVGEGT. The germline V and J ends were trimmed by 2 bases and 1 base, with 11 bases remaining between them. CDR3 sequence (DNA): TGTGCCAGCAGTTACCCCGCCAGGGGGAACACTGAAGCTTTCTTT. This translates into CASSYPARGNTEAFF.

The chain couples TRBV5-8 to TRBJ2-5, with 10 positions matching TRBD1. V was pared by 4 bases and J by 5 bases, with 11 bases of the junction left unmatched. The CDR3 loop spans 16 amino acids. Looked up from germline, CDR1 is SGHTS and CDR2 is YDEGEE. The CDR3 sequence: CASSNGTGAPRETQYF. In DNA form, the CDR3 reads TGTGCCAGCAGCAATGGGACAGGGGCGCCCCGGGAGACCCAGTACTTC.

The DNA of the CDR3 is TGCGCCAGCAGTGCTAGCGGGAGTTTGAATGAGCAGTTCTTC. This codes for CASSASGSLNEQFF. The V and J genes are TRBV10-1 and TRBJ2-1; TRBD2 matches 10 bases. Germline V gives CDR1 WNHNN, CDR2 SYGVQD (reference sequence). The CDR3 has 14 residues. The V segment lost 4 bases and the J segment 7 bases; nucleotides outside the gene matches: 4.

The J gene is TRBJ1-2, the V gene TRBV5-4, with D tentatively TRBD1 (6 bases). Germline-derived CDR1 and CDR2 are SGHNT and YYREEE (reference sequence). The V end lost 1 base, the J end lost 0 bases, and 10 bases lay between the germline ends. The CDR3 sequence is 15 residues long. CDR3 in amino acids: CASSLKGGSNYGYTF. In DNA form, the CDR3 reads TGTGCCAGCAGCTTGAAAGGGGGGTCTAACTATGGCTACACCTTC.